The source of this T cell receptor (beta chain) is a study of T cells after yellow fever vaccination. Across the whole study: Some fractions had low cell numbers, and these were prepared with SMART-Seq v4 Ultra Low Input.

Trimming removed 0 bases from V and 4 bases from J, with 16 bases in between. The length of the CDR3 is 17 residues. Germline CDR1 reads SGHKS; CDR2 reads YYEKEE (reference sequence). General observations from the study: Although the secondary response was weaker, it peaked faster, at day 5 versus 15.

Template switching by 5'RACE produced TCR cDNA, adding a universal primer site and UMIs. A single record per CDR3 protein comes from TCRdb applying MiXCR to the 5' RACE reads. This sample has 450,000 to 600,000 distinct CDR3 sequences, with approximately 13% found just once. With respect to this clonotype: Antigen unknown.

The sequence was obtained from a man aged 30-40 years who received the YFV17D yellow fever vaccine. The chain recombines TRBV5-5 with TRBJ1-4, with D unclear. Material: PBMCs, obtained on the day of the yellow fever booster vaccination. This CDR3 reads CASSLDEASGDNEKLFF. In nucleotides, the CDR3 is TGTGCCAGCAGCTTGGATGAGGCAAGCGGGGATAATGAAAAACTGTTTTTT.